The 25 T cell receptor beta chains in this list originate from one sample, sequenced in a study of shared clonotypes between healthy human individuals. The method was immunoSEQ multiplex PCR; TCRdb's version includes in-frame clones alone and lacks a portion of them. This sample carries 550,000 to 800,000 clones, roughly 91% of them seen once, and the ten largest clones take about 34%. Sequenced input: memory CD8+ T cells from PBMCs. Sample subset: CD45RO+ cells pooled with CCR7-negative TemRA cells. Every receptor here comes from a man aged 18 to 29 in good health. Some clones in this sample may be carry-over from other donors' samples.

This clone turned up a few times. The V call is TRBV9, the J call TRBJ1-1; no clear D gene. CDR3 length: 12 residues. Deletions cut 5 bases from V and 6 bases from J, with 11 bases between. Looked up from germline, CDR1 is SGDLS and CDR2 is YYNGEE. The CDR3 spells CASSPPSSEAFF. For the CDR3, the DNA is TGTGCCAGCAGTCCCCCGTCGTCTGAAGCTTTCTTT.

This clone has a handful of counts. The chain has TRBV4-1 and TRBJ1-2; 7 nucleotides align to TRBD1. This CDR3 is 15 amino acids long. CDR1 is MGHRA and CDR2 is YSYEKL in the germline V gene. With 4 bases clipped from V and 3 bases from J, the junction kept 8 bases outside the gene matches. This CDR3 is CASSRDRVLDYGYTF. In DNA, the CDR3 is TGCGCCAGCAGCCGAGACAGGGTGTTGGACTATGGCTACACCTTC.

The V and J genes are TRBV7-9 and TRBJ1-5, with 8 positions matching TRBD1. J was trimmed by 2 bases and V by 4 bases; bases with no gene match: 10. Per the germline V gene, CDR1 is SEHNR and CDR2 is FQNEAQ (reference sequence). The CDR3 spans 17 residues. DNA for the CDR3: TGTGCCAGCAGCTCTATGGACAGGGTGAAGGGCAATCAGCCCCAGCATTTT. Its translation: CASSSMDRVKGNQPQHF.

The V and J genes are TRBV7-3 and TRBJ2-1; D might be TRBD1 or TRBD2, each matching 6 bases. V was pared by 5 bases and J by 3 bases, with 14 bases between. The CDR3 has 15 residues. CDR1 and CDR2 from the germline V gene are SGHTA and FQGTGA. The CDR3 nucleotides are TGTGCCAGCAGCCTCTCCCGGGGGCTCTACAATGAGCAGTTCTTC. Encoded protein: CASSLSRGLYNEQFF.

The chain employs TRBV5-1 and TRBJ2-7; D call uncertain. Trimming shortened V by 1 base and J by 5 bases, and 10 bases separated the two germline ends. The germline CDR1 and CDR2 sequences are SGHRS and YFSETQ. The CDR3 has 13 residues. CDR3 residues: CASSLRNVDEQYF. CDR3 bases: TGCGCCAGCAGCTTGAGAAACGTCGACGAGCAGTACTTC.

CDR3 coding DNA: TGTGCCAGCACCTTTGGAGAGACCCAGTACTTC. This codes for CASTFGETQYF. The J gene is TRBJ2-5, the V gene TRBV9; D ambiguous. Germline assignment: CDR1 SGDLS and CDR2 YYNGEE. V dropped 6 bases and J dropped 4 bases, with 7 bases sitting between them. This CDR3 contains 11 residues.

This clone was picked up a small number of times. The V and J genes are TRBV7-9 and TRBJ2-1, with 7 bases fitting TRBD2. V dropped 4 bases and J dropped 8; count of bases not matched to a gene: 14. The CDR3 covers 16 residues. Germline loops: CDR1 SEHNR, CDR2 FQNEAQ (reference sequence). The CDR3 sequence is CASSSRVGLVTHEQFF. CDR3 in DNA: TGTGCCAGCAGCTCCAGAGTCGGACTAGTCACCCATGAGCAGTTCTTC.

This clone was detected only once. The CDR3 region has the DNA TGCAGTGCCAGAAGAGGGGGGGAGCAGTACTTC. Its translation is CSARRGGEQYF. The chain carries TRBV20-1 and TRBJ2-7, with D possibly called TRBD1 or TRBD2 (6 bases each). V lost 6 bases, J lost 7 bases, and 13 bases lay in between. The germline CDR1 and CDR2 sequences are DFQATT and SNEGSKA (reference sequence). The CDR3 is 11 residues long.

The chain carries TRBV6-1 and TRBJ2-1, with 11 positions matching TRBD1. CDR1 and CDR2 (germline): MNHNS, SASEGT. The CDR3 consists of 14 residues. V lost 6 bases and J lost 6; bases outside the gene matches: 4. In DNA form, the CDR3 reads TGTGCCAGCAGGGCCGGGACAGGGGGCAATGAGCAGTTCTTC. Translation gives CASRAGTGGNEQFF.

The chain couples TRBV5-1 to TRBJ2-3; TRBD1 matches at 7 bases. The CDR3 extends over 16 amino acids. Losses at the gene ends were 4 bases for V and 0 bases for J; bases not matched to a gene: 8. Germline CDR1 reads SGHRS; CDR2 reads YFSETQ. The CDR3 DNA follows: TGCGCCAGCAGCCGCAGGGGGAGTCCTAGCACAGATACGCAGTATTTT. Amino acids: CASSRRGSPSTDTQYF.

This rearrangement joins TRBV9 to TRBJ2-7, with D possibly matching TRBD2 (6 bases). Germline V CDR1 and CDR2: SGDLS, YYNGEE. CDR3 size: 14 residues. V was clipped by 0 bases and J by 3 bases, with 10 bases between them. The CDR3 loop reads CASSVADSGYEQYF. The CDR3 DNA is TGTGCCAGCAGCGTAGCCGATAGCGGCTACGAGCAGTACTTC.

This clone was seen just once. The chain couples TRBV14 to TRBJ2-5; 14 bases agree with TRBD2. The last part of the DNA fits TRBJ2-7 better; the J call may be wrong. Germline assignment: CDR1 SGHDN and CDR2 FVKESK. This CDR3 is built from 16 residues. CDR3 loop: CASSLGTSGSRAEQYF. The CDR3 DNA sequence: TGTGCCAGCAGCCTCGGGACTAGCGGGAGTCGCGCCGAGCAGTACTTC.

This clone has just one count. CDR3 coding DNA: TGTGCCAGCAGTTCCCCAGGGGGTTCCTACAATGAGCAGTTCTTC. It translates to CASSSPGGSYNEQFF. The gene calls are TRBV27 and TRBJ2-1, with TRBD1 matching 7 bases. With 4 bases clipped from V and 1 base from J, the junction kept 4 bases outside the gene matches. Germline CDR1 and CDR2: MNHEY and SMNVEV (reference sequence). CDR3 size: 15 residues.

The table lists this clone with a count of one. V usage is TRBV28 and J usage is TRBJ2-2, with D possibly TRBD2 on 5 matching bases. The germline V gene encodes CDR1 MDHEN and CDR2 SYDVKM. This CDR3 spans 14 amino acids. Trimming took off 3 bases at V and 6 bases at J, with 11 bases between the two ends. Written as DNA, the CDR3 is TGTGCCAGCAGTTTGCTGAGGGAATCCGGGGAGCTGTTTTTT. Translation: CASSLLRESGELFF. Full variable domain (remainder filled in from reference TRBV28 and TRBJ2-2): DVKVTQSSRYLVKRTGEKVFLECVQDMDHENMFWYRQDPGLGLRLIYFSYDVKMKEKGDIPEGYSVSREKKERFSLILESASTNQTSMYLCASSLLRESGELFFGEGSRLTVL.

The chain's CDR3 is CASSGTVTDTQYF. CDR3 nucleotide sequence: TGTGCCAGCAGCGGGACAGTTACAGATACGCAGTATTTT. The genes are TRBV9 and TRBJ2-3, with D perhaps matching TRBD1 (6 bases). Germline CDR1 SGDLS, CDR2 YYNGEE. V was clipped by 3 bases and J by 3 bases, with 8 bases between them. The CDR3 is 13 amino acids. Complete variable domain (other parts from reference TRBV9 and TRBJ2-3): DSGVTQTPKHLITATGQRVTLRCSPRSGDLSVYWYQQSLDQGLQFLIQYYNGEERAKGNILERFSAQQFPDLHSELNLSSLELGDSALYFCASSGTVTDTQYFGPGTRLTVL.

The genes are TRBV11-2 and TRBJ2-3; TRBD1 matches at 8 bases. J was trimmed by 0 bases and V by 5 bases; bases with no gene match: 10. The germline gives CDR1 SGHAT, CDR2 FQNNGV. The CDR3 covers 17 residues. The CDR3 sequence: CASSVGQGTESTDTQYF. CDR3 sequence (DNA): TGTGCCAGCAGCGTAGGACAGGGAACTGAAAGCACAGATACGCAGTATTTT.

The chain joins TRBV30 to TRBJ2-5, with 9 bases identical to TRBD1. J gave up 6 bases and V 5 bases, and 16 bases lay outside the gene matches. CDR3 length equals 16 residues. Germline V gene lookup returns CDR1 GTSNPN and CDR2 SVGIG (reference sequence). The CDR3 DNA follows: TGTGCCTGGGGTCCTCCGTTGAGGACAGGGGTGAAGACCCAGTACTTC. Protein sequence: CAWGPPLRTGVKTQYF. Full variable domain (outside the CDR3, taken from reference TRBV30 and TRBJ2-5): SQTIHQWPATLVQPVGSPLSLECTVEGTSNPNLYWYRQAAGRGLQLLFYSVGIGQISSEVPQNLSASRPQDRQFILSSKKLLLSDSGFYLCAWGPPLRTGVKTQYFGPGTRLLVL.

V gene TRBV11-2 combines with J gene TRBJ1-4, with 7 nucleotides matching TRBD1. Germline CDR1 reads SGHAT; CDR2 reads FQNNGV. V shed 1 base and J 8 bases; nucleotides not matched to a gene: 4. The CDR3 consists of 14 residues. CDR3 coding DNA: TGTGCCAGCAGCTTAGGACAGGGAGCGGAAAAACTGTTTTTT. Its translation: CASSLGQGAEKLFF.

The rearrangement links TRBV28 to TRBJ2-3; 7 bases agree with TRBD2. Germline CDR1 reads MDHEN; CDR2 reads SYDVKM. This CDR3 is 15 amino acids long. Unmatched junction bases numbered 8, after V lost 6 bases and J lost 2 bases. The CDR3 here is CASSPGEGFTDTQYF. In DNA form, the CDR3 reads TGTGCCAGCAGCCCTGGGGAGGGATTCACAGATACGCAGTATTTT.

This chain uses TRBV7-3 with TRBJ2-1; possibly TRBD2 for D (5 bases). Deletions cut 3 bases from V and 0 bases from J, with 15 bases between. The CDR3 consists of 17 residues. Germline assignment: CDR1 SGHTA and CDR2 FQGTGA. The CDR3 loop is CASSFLNRDRSYNEQFF. The CDR3 nucleotides read TGTGCCAGCAGCTTTCTTAACCGGGATCGCTCCTACAATGAGCAGTTCTTC.

This chain connects TRBV28 to TRBJ2-7; 10 nucleotides line up with TRBD1. Germline CDR1 and CDR2: MDHEN and SYDVKM. CDR3 length: 15 amino acids. V lost 5 bases, J lost 6 bases, and 10 bases stayed unmatched. CDR3 region: CASSDPGQGWGEQYF. CDR3 in DNA: TGTGCCAGCAGTGACCCGGGACAGGGGTGGGGCGAGCAGTACTTC.

This clone showed up just a few times. The V gene is TRBV7-9, the J gene TRBJ1-1; unclear D gene. The V end lost 7 bases, the J end lost 0 bases, and 12 bases lay between the germline ends. The CDR3 is 14 residues long. Germline loops: CDR1 SEHNR, CDR2 FQNEAQ (reference sequence). In nucleotides, the CDR3 is TGTGCCAGCAACACAAAAGGAGTGAACACTGAAGCTTTCTTT. As protein: CASNTKGVNTEAFF.

This chain joins TRBV9 and TRBJ1-2; D may be TRBD1 (5 bases). Trimming took off 3 bases at V and 6 bases at J, with 15 bases between the two ends. This CDR3 has 14 amino acids. Germline V gives CDR1 SGDLS, CDR2 YYNGEE. The CDR3 here is CASSATGRYDGYTF. In DNA form, the CDR3 reads TGTGCCAGCAGCGCCACAGGACGATATGATGGCTACACCTTC. The whole variable domain, filled in from reference TRBV9 and TRBJ1-2, reads DSGVTQTPKHLITATGQRVTLRCSPRSGDLSVYWYQQSLDQGLQFLIQYYNGEERAKGNILERFSAQQFPDLHSELNLSSLELGDSALYFCASSATGRYDGYTFGSGTRLTVV.

This chain connects TRBV6-6 to TRBJ1-4, with D tentatively TRBD1 (5 bases). This CDR3 comprises 14 residues. Germline CDR1 and CDR2: MNHNY and SVGAGI (reference sequence). The V end was cut by 2 bases, the J end by 8 bases, with 12 bases between. The CDR3 region is CASSYPGVAEKLFF. CDR3 DNA sequence: TGTGCCAGCAGTTACCCGGGGGTGGCGGAAAAACTGTTTTTT.

The V call is TRBV5-1, the J call TRBJ1-1; 7 bases match TRBD1. V trimming: 1 base; J trimming: 0 bases; junction bases outside the gene matches: 9. Germline-derived CDR1 and CDR2 are SGHRS and YFSETQ. The CDR3 loop spans 17 amino acids. CDR3 protein: CASSLRYRGLMNTEAFF. CDR3 sequence (DNA): TGCGCCAGCAGCTTGCGGTACAGGGGACTCATGAACACTGAAGCTTTCTTT.